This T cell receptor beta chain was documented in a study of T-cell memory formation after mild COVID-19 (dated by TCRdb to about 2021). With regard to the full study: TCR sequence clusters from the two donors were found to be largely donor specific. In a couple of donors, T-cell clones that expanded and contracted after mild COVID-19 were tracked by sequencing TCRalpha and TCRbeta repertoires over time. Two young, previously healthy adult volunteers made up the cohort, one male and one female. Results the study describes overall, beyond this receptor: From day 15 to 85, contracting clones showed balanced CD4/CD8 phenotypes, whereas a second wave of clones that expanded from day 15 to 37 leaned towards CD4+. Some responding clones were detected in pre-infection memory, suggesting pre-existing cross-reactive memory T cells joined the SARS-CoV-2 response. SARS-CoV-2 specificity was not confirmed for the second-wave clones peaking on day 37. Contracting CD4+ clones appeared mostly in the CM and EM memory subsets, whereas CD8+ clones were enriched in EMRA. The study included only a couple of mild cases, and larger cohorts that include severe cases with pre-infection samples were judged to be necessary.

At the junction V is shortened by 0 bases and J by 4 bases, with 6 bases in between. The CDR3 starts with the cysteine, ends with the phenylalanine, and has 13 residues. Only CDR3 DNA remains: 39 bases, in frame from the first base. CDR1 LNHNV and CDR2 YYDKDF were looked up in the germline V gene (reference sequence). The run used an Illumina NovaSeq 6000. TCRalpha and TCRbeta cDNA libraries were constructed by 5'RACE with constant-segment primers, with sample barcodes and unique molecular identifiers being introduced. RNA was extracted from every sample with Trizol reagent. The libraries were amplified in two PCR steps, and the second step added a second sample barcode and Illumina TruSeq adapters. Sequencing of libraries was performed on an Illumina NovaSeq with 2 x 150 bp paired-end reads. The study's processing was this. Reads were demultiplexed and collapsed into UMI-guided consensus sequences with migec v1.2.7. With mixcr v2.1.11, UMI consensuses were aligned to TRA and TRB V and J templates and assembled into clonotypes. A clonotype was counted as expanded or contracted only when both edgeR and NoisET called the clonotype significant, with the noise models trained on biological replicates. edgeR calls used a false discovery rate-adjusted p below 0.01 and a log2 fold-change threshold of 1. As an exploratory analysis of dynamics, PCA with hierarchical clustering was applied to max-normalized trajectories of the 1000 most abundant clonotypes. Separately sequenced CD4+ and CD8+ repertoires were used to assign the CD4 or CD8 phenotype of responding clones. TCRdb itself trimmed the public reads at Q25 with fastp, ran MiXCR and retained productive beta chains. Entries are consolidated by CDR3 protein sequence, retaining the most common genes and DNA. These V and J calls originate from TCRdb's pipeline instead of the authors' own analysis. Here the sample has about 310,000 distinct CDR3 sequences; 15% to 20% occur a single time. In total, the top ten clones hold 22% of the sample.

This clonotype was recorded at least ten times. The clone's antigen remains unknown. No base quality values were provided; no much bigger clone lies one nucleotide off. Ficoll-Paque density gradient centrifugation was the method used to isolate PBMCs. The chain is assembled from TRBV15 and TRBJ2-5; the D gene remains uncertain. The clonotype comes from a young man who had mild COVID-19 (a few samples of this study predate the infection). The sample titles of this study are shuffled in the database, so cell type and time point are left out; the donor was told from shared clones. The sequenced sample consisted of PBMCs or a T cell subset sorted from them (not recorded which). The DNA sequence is TGTGCCACCAGCAGAGATATCGGAGAGACCCAGTACTTC. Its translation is CATSRDIGETQYF.